The sequence of this T cell receptor beta chain was determined in a study of human T cells and chemical hapten exposure. The ends were cut back, 11 bases at V and 8 bases at J, with 15 bases in the middle. This CDR3 spans 12 amino acids. In germline, CDR1 is SNHLY, CDR2 FYNNEI. Time point: pre-sensitization, week 0. Documented treatment: therapeutic diphenylcyclopropenone sensitization with weekly scalp DPC. This clonotype was seen ten or more times. TCRdb processed the RACE reads anew with MiXCR; each CDR3 protein has one entry. The table lists 80,000 to 100,000 distinct CDR3 sequences, 8% to 10% of them singletons, with roughly 3.5% in the top ten.

The clonotype was recovered from a middle-aged woman with alopecia areata. Some clones in this sample may be carry-over from other donors' samples. The genes are TRBV2 and TRBJ1-4; D unresolved. Sequences were derived from whole blood, sampled in connection with sensitization to the hapten diphenylcyclopropenone (DPC). CDR3 amino acids: CASHESREKLFF. As DNA, the CDR3 is TGTGCCTCCCACGAGAGTCGGGAAAAACTGTTTTTT.